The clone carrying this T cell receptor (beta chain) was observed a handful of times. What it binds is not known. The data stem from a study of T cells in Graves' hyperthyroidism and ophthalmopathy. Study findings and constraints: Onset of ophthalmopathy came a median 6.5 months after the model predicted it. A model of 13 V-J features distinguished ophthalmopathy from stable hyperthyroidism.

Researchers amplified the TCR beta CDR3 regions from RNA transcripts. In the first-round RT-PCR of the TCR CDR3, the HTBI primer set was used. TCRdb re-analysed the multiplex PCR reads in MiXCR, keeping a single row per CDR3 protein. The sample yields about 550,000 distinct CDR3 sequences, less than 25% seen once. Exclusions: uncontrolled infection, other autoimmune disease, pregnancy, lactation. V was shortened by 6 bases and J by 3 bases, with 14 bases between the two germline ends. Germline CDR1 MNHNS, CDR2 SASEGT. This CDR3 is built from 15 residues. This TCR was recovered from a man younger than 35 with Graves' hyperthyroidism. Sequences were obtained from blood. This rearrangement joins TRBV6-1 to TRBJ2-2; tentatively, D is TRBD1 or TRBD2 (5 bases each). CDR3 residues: CASRDVGVDTGELFF. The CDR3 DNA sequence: TGTGCCAGCAGGGACGTGGGGGTCGACACCGGGGAGCTGTTTTTT.